The present T cell receptor (beta chain) was sequenced within a study of untreated major depressive disorder. The V end lost 6 bases, the J end lost 4 bases, and 6 bases lay between the germline ends. Germline CDR1 and CDR2: SNHLY and FYNNEI. This CDR3 is built from 12 residues. Findings and caveats of the study: TRBV25-01 and TRBV02-01 followed the flow pattern without significance. Only three preselected Vbeta families were compared in sequencing.

Of note for this clone: The target antigen is unknown.

TCRdb keeps only in-frame clones here, not all; method: immunoSEQ multiplex PCR. Here the sample spans around 20,000 clones, approximately 89% being singletons. This chain links TRBV2 with TRBJ2-2; D call uncertain. The TCR was taken from a woman aged 40-49 years in good health. Sequenced: CD4+ T cells from PBMCs. CDR3 sequence: CASRRSTGELFF. The CDR3, as DNA: TGTGCCAGCAGACGAAGCACCGGGGAGCTGTTTTTT. The full variable domain, with the rest looked up from reference TRBV2 and TRBJ2-2, is EPEVTQTPSHQVTQMGQEVILRCVPISNHLYFYWYRQILGQKVEFLVSFYNNEISEKSEIFDDQFSVERPDGSNFTLKIRSTKLEDSAMYFCASRRSTGELFFGEGSRLTVL.